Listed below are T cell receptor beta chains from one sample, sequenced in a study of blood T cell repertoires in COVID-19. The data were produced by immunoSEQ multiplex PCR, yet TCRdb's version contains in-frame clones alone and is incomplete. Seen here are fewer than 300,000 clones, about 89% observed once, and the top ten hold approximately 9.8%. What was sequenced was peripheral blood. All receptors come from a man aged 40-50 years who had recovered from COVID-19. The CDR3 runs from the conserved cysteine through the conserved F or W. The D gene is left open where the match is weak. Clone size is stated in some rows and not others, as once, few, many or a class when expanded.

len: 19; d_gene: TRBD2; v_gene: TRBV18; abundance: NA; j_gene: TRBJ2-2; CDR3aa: CASSNTASGGASNTGELFF; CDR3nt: TGTGCCAGCTCGAACACTGCTAGCGGGGGGGCTTCGAACACCGGGGAGCTGTTTTTT
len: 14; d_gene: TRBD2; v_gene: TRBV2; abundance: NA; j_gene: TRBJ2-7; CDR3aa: CASSELVSGRTLYF; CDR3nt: TGTGCCAGCAGTGAATTGGTTAGCGGGAGGACTCTGTACTTC
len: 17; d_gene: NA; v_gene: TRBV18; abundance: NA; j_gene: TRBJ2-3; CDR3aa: CASSPSLNSQGTDTQYF; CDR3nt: TGTGCCAGCTCCCCCTCTCTCAATAGTCAGGGTACAGATACGCAGTATTTT
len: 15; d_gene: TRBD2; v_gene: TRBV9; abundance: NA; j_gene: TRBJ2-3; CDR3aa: CASSVGSGGTDTQYF; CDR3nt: TGTGCCAGCAGCGTAGGTAGCGGGGGCACAGATACGCAGTATTTT
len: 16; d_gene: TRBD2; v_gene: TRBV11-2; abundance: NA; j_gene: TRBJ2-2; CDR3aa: CASSLIAGKNTGELFF; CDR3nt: TGTGCCAGCAGCCTGATAGCGGGGAAGAACACCGGGGAGCTGTTTTTT
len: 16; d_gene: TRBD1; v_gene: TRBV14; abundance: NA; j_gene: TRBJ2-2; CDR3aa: CASSLIGTGNTGELFF; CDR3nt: TGTGCCAGCAGCCTTATTGGGACAGGGAACACCGGGGAGCTGTTTTTT
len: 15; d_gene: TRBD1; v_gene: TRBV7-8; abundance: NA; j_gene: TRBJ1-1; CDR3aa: CASSVNRGPGTEAFF; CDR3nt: TGTGCCAGCAGCGTAAACAGGGGGCCGGGCACTGAAGCTTTCTTT
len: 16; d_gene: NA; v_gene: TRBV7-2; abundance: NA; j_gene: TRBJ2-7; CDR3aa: CASSPRGARSNYEQYF; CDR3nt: TGTGCCAGCAGCCCGCGGGGCGCCCGATCAAACTACGAGCAGTACTTC
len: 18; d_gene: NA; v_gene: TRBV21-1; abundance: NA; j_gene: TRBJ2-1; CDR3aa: CASSTKERSGSSYNEQFF; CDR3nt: TGTGCCAGCAGCACCAAGGAAAGGTCGGGGAGCTCCTACAATGAGCAGTTCTTC
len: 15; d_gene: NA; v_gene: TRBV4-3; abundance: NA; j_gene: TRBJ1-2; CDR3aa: CASSQDSGPRGGYTF; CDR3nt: TGCGCCAGCAGCCAAGATTCAGGCCCCAGGGGTGGCTACACCTTC
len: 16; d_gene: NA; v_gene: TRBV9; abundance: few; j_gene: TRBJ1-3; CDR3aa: CASSVALGDSGNTIYF; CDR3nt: TGTGCCAGCAGCGTAGCGTTGGGCGACTCTGGAAACACCATATATTTT
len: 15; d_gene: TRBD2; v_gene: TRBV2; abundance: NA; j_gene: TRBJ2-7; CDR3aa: CASSDPWGGEDEQYF; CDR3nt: TGTGCCAGCAGTGACCCCTGGGGAGGGGAGGACGAGCAGTACTTC
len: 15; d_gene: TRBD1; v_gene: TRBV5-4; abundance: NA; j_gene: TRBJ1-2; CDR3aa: CASSLDRDRGLGYTF; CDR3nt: TGTGCCAGCAGCTTGGATCGGGACAGGGGGTTAGGCTACACCTTC
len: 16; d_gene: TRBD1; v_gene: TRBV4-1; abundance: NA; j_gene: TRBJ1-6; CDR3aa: CASSSAGGSYNSPLHF; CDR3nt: TGCGCCAGCAGCTCAGCAGGGGGATCCTATAATTCACCCCTCCACTTT
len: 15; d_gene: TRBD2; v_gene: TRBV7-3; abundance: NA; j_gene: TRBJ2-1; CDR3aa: CASSQRSGRANEQFF; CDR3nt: TGTGCCAGCAGCCAAAGAAGCGGGAGGGCCAATGAGCAGTTCTTC
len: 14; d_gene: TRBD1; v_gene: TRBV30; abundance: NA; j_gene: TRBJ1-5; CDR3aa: CAWARDRGGQPQHF; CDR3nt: TGTGCCTGGGCCCGGGACAGGGGGGGTCAGCCCCAGCATTTT
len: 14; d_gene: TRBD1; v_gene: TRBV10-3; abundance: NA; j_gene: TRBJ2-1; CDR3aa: CAMKPGQGAHEQFF; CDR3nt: TGTGCCATGAAACCGGGACAGGGAGCCCATGAGCAGTTCTTC
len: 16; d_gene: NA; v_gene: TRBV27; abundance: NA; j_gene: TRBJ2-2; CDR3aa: CASSLSPPDTGGELFF; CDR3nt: TGTGCCAGCAGTTTATCCCCCCCGGACACCGGGGGGGAGCTGTTTTTT
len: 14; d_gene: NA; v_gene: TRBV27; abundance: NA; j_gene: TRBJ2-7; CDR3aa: CASSKKTDSYEQYF; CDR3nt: TGTGCCAGCAGTAAGAAAACTGACTCCTACGAGCAGTACTTC
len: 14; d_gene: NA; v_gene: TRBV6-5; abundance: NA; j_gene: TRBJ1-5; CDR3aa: CASSYGGINQPQHF; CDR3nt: TGTGCCAGCAGTTACGGGGGGATTAATCAGCCCCAGCATTTT
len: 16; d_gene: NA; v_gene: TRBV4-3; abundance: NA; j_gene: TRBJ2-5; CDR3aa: CASSQEIAGPGVTQYF; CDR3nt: TGCGCCAGCAGCCAAGAAATCGCTGGGCCGGGAGTGACCCAGTACTTC
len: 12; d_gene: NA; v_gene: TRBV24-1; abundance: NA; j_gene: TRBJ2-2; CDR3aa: CATRSGSGELFF; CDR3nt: TGTGCCACCAGATCAGGGTCCGGGGAGCTGTTTTTT
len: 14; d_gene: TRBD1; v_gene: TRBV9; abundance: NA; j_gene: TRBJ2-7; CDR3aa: CASSAPGQPYEQYF; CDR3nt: TGTGCCAGCAGCGCGCCGGGACAGCCTTACGAGCAGTACTTC
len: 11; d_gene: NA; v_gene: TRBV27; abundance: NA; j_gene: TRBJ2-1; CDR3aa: CASSHGRGQFF; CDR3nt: TGTGCCAGCAGTCACGGCCGGGGGCAGTTCTTC
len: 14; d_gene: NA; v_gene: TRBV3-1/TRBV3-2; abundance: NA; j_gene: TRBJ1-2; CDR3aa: CASSQGGGFYGYTF; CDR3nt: TGTGCCAGCAGCCAAGGCGGCGGATTCTATGGCTACACCTTC
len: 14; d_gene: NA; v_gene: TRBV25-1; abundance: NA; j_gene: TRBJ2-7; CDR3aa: CASREGGITYEQYF; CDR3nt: TGTGCCAGCAGAGAAGGAGGGATTACCTACGAGCAGTACTTC
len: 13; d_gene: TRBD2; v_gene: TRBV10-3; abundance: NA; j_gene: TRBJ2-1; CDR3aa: CALGQRGVGEQFF; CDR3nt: TGTGCACTTGGGCAGCGGGGGGTCGGTGAGCAGTTCTTC
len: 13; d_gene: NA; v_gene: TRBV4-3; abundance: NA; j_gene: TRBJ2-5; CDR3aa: CASSQGLKETQYF; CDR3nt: TGCGCCAGCAGCCAAGGTTTAAAAGAGACCCAGTACTTC
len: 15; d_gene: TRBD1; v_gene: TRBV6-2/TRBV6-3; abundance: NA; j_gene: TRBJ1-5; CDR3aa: CASSTRQGANQPQHF; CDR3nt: TGTGCCAGCAGTACGAGACAGGGGGCAAATCAGCCCCAGCATTTT